This T cell receptor beta chain was observed in a study of T cells after yellow fever vaccination. This clonotype was found many times. TCRdb itself ran the 5' RACE reads through MiXCR, one entry per CDR3 protein. The data contain some 48,000 distinct CDR3 sequences, 6% to 7% of them seen just once; the ten biggest clones take up about 9.4%. In germline, CDR1 is SGHKS, CDR2 YYEKEE (reference sequence). The CDR3 contains 12 residues. V lost 5 bases and J lost 2, with 8 bases in between. This receptor was obtained from a man aged 25-45 years who received the YFV17D yellow fever vaccine. The rearrangement uses TRBV5-5 and TRBJ2-7; no definite D call. Sequenced here: PBMCs, either bulk or a sorted T-cell subset (CD4+, CD8+, memory, or dextramer-sorted; not recorded which), sampled 45 days after the yellow fever booster vaccination. CDR3 loop: CASSSGTYEQYF. The CDR3 DNA follows: TGTGCCAGCAGTTCGGGTACCTACGAGCAGTACTTC. Using reference TRBV5-5 and TRBJ2-7 for the parts outside the CDR3, the full variable domain is DAGVTQSPTHLIKTRGQQVTLRCSPISGHKSVSWYQQVLGQGPQFIFQYYEKEERGRGNFPDRFSARQFPNYSSELNVNALLLGDSALYLCASSSGTYEQYFGPGTRLTVT.